This section outlines one TCR beta chain sequence together with its context. Its antigen is not identified. This entry comes from a study of T cells in Graves' hyperthyroidism and ophthalmopathy. Broader study findings: Blood also held most thyroid clonotypes expanded beyond 0.001. Before onset, by a median of about seven months, the model predicted ophthalmopathy.

Amplified TCR beta CDR3 regions derived from RNA transcripts. TCR CDR3 regions were first amplified by RT-PCR with HTBI primers. In TCRdb, the multiplex PCR reads were re-called with MiXCR into one record per CDR3 protein. The sample has hundreds of thousands of distinct CDR3 sequences, about 45% seen once; the top ten hold roughly 7.2%. Diagnosing involved the use of clinical symptoms, serum thyroxine and TRAb, thyroid ultrasound and orbital computed tomography. CDR3 length: 10 residues. The germline V and J ends were trimmed by 5 bases and 8 bases, with 4 bases remaining between them. Per germline, CDR1 MRHNA and CDR2 SNTAGT.

Sequenced material: peripheral blood or thyroid tissue (not recorded which). The V gene is TRBV6-4, the J gene TRBJ1-3, with D unclear. The receptor was isolated from an adult man with Graves' disease, either hyperthyroidism or ophthalmopathy (not recorded which). In DNA, the CDR3 is TGTGCCAGCAGTACCGACACCATATATTTT. Protein: CASSTDTIYF.